This T cell receptor (beta chain) is from a study of T cell responses to AZD1222 COVID-19 vaccine. Note on this clone: Its cognate antigen is unknown.

Study findings and constraints: Only a handful of people who got AZD1222 tested seropositive at baseline. Recipients of two AZD1222 doses showed rising Spike-specific TCR breadth and depth.

V was clipped by 3 bases and J by 3 bases, with 17 bases between them. Looked up from germline, CDR1 is DFQATT and CDR2 is SNEGSKA (reference sequence). CDR3 size: 15 residues. Data came from immunoSEQ multiplex PCR; TCRdb stores just in-frame clones and leaves some out. Counted here are fewer than 150,000 clones, 70% to 90% occurring once; the ten biggest clones make up approximately 6.2%. The clonotype comes from an adult in good health. This chain uses TRBV20-1 with TRBJ1-1, with D possibly being TRBD1 (5 bases). Specimen: peripheral blood, collected on day 0 of AZD1222 vaccination. In DNA, the CDR3 is TGCAGTGCTAGTCCATGGGGGGAAAAAGACACTGAAGCTTTCTTT. Its translation is CSASPWGEKDTEAFF.